This T cell receptor beta chain was obtained from a study of CD8 T cells in Susac syndrome. A note on this clonotype: What it binds is unknown.

Reverse transcription of roughly 0.45 to 1 ug RNA used random hexamers. MiXCR was run by TCRdb on the immunoSEQ multiplex PCR reads, yielding one entry per CDR3 protein. Of around 150,000 distinct CDR3 sequences in the sample, 94% are singletons; the top ten hold approximately 0.27%. Trimming took 6 bases from V and 4 from J, leaving 12 bases between them. Germline CDR1 is MDHEN and CDR2 is SYDVKM. This CDR3 contains 13 residues. Findings of the study overall: The authors acknowledged that the study's TCR sequencing and HLA analysis involved relatively few individuals.

The sequenced sample consisted of CD8+ T cells from PBMCs. J is TRBJ2-5 and V is TRBV28; D is possibly TRBD2 (5 bases). The clonotype originates from a human donor in good health. This CDR3 reads CASSRGGAETQYF. For the CDR3, the DNA is TGTGCCAGCAGCCGAGGAGGAGCAGAGACCCAGTACTTC. Looking up the rest from reference TRBV28 and TRBJ2-5 gives the full variable domain: DVKVTQSSRYLVKRTGEKVFLECVQDMDHENMFWYRQDPGLGLRLIYFSYDVKMKEKGDIPEGYSVSREKKERFSLILESASTNQTSMYLCASSRGGAETQYFGPGTRLLVL.